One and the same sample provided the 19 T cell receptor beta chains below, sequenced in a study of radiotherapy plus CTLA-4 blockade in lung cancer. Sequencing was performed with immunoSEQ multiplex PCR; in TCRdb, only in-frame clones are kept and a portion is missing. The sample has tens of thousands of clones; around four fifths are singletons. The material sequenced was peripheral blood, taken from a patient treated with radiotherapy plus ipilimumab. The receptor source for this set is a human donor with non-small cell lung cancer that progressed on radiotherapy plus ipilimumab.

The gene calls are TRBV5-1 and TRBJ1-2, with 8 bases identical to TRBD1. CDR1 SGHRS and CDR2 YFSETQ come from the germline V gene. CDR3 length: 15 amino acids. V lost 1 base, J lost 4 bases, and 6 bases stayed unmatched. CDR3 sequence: CASSLSTGTGYGYTF. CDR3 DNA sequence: TGCGCCAGCAGCTTGTCCACCGGGACAGGCTATGGCTACACCTTC.

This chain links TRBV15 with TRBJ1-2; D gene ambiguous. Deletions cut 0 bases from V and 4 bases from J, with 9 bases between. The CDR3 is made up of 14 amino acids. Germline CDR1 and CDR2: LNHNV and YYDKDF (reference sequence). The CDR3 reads CATSRDFESYGYTF. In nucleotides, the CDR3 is TGTGCCACCAGCAGAGATTTTGAGAGCTATGGCTACACCTTC.

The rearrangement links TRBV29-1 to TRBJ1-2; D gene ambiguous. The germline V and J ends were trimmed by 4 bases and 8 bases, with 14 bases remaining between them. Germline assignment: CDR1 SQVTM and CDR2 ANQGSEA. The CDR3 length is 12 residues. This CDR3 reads CSVAFSTGGYTF. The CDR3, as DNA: TGCAGCGTTGCGTTTAGTACTGGGGGCTACACCTTC.

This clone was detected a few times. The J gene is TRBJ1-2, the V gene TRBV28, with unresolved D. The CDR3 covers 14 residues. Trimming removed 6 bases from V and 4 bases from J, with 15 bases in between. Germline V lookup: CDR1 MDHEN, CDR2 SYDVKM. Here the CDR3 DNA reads TGTGCCAGCAGCCCCTTGGATGGTGGCTATGGCTACACCTTC. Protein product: CASSPLDGGYGYTF.

The CDR3 reads CASRSYSYGNTIYF. CDR3 sequence (DNA): TGTGCCAGCAGGTCCTACAGCTATGGAAACACCATATATTTT. The rearrangement links TRBV6-5 to TRBJ1-3; D remains unclear. The V gene's germline CDR1 is MNHEY and CDR2 SVGAGI. The CDR3 is 14 amino acids. The germline V and J ends were trimmed by 6 bases and 3 bases, with 12 bases remaining between them.

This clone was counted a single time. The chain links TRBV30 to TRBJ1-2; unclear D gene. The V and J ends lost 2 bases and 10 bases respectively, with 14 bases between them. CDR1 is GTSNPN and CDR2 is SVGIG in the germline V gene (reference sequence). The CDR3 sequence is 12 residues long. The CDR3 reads CAWSRDGPSYTF. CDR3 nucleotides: TGTGCCTGGAGTCGCGATGGACCGTCCTACACCTTC.

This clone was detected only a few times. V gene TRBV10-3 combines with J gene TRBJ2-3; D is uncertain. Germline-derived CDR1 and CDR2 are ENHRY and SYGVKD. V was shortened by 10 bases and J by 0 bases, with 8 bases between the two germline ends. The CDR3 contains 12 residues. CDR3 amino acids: CATGISTDTQYF. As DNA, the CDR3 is TGTGCCACGGGTATTAGCACAGATACGCAGTATTTT.

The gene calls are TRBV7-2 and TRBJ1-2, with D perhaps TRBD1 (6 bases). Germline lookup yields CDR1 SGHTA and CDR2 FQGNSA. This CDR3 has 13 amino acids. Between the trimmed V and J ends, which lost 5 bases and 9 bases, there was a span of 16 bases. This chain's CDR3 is CASSLGGRGSYTF. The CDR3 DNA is TGTGCCAGCAGCCTAGGGGGGCGCGGGAGCTACACCTTC.

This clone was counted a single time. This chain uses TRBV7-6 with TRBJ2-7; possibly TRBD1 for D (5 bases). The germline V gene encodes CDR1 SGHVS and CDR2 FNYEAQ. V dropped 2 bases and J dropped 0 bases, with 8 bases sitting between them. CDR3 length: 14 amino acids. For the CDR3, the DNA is TGTGCCAGCAGCTTACCAGGGATCTCCTACGAGCAGTACTTC. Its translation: CASSLPGISYEQYF.

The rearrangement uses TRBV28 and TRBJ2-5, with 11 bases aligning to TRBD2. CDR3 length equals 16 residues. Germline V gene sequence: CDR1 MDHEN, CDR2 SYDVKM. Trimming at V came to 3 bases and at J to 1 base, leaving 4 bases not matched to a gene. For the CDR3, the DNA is TGTGCCAGCAGTTTCATTAGCGGGGGGGTCCAAGAGACCCAGTACTTC. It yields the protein CASSFISGGVQETQYF.

The CDR3 loop is CASSQFQSWGYTF. The CDR3 region has the DNA TGCGCCAGCAGCCAATTCCAATCGTGGGGCTACACCTTC. The J gene is TRBJ1-2, the V gene TRBV4-1; no firm D call. The CDR3 length is 13 residues. CDR1 is MGHRA and CDR2 is YSYEKL in the germline V gene. V shed 2 bases and J shed 8 bases, with 12 bases lying between them.

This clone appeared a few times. This CDR3 is CASTVSMNTEAFF. In DNA form, the CDR3 reads TGTGCCAGTACGGTCAGCATGAACACTGAAGCTTTCTTT. This chain uses TRBV19 with TRBJ1-1, with D unclear. The CDR3 sequence is 13 residues long. Germline V gene sequence: CDR1 LNHDA, CDR2 SQIVND (reference sequence). Trimming pared 7 bases from V and 0 bases from J, leaving 9 bases between.

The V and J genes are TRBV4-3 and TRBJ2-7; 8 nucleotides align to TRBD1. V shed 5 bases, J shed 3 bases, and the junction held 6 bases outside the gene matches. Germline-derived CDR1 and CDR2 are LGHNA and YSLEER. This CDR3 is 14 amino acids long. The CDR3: CASSSKTGDYEQYF. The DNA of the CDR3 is TGCGCCAGCAGCTCCAAGACAGGGGACTACGAGCAGTACTTC.

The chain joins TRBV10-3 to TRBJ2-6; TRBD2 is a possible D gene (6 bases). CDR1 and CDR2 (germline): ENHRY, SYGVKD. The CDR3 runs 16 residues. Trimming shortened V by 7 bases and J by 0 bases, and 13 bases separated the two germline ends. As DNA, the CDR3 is TGTGCCATCACCGCGGGACGGAACTCTGGGGCCAACGTCCTGACTTTC. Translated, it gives CAITAGRNSGANVLTF.

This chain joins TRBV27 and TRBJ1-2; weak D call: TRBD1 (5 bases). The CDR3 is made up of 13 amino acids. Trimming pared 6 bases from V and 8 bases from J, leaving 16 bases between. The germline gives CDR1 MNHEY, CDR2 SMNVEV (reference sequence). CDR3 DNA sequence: TGTGCCAGCAGGGGGGTCCCTCGGTGGGGCTACACCTTC. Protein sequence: CASRGVPRWGYTF.

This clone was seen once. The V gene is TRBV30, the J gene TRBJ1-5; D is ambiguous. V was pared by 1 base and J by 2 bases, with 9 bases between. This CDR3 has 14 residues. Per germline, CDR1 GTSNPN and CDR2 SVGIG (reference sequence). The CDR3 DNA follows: TGTGCCTGGAGTGCCCAGGTCGGCAATCAGCCCCAGCATTTT. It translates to CAWSAQVGNQPQHF.

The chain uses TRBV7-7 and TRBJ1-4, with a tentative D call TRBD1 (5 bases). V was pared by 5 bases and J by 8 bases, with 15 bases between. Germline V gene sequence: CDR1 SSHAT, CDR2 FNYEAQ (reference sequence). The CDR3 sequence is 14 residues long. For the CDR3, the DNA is TGTGCCAGCAGCACAGGTCCCTCTTGGGAAAAACTGTTTTTT. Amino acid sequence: CASSTGPSWEKLFF.

The CDR3 region is CASSLSAGIVGEQYF. DNA for the CDR3: TGTGCCAGCAGTTTATCGGCAGGGATCGTGGGCGAGCAGTACTTC. The chain has TRBV27 and TRBJ2-7, with D perhaps matching TRBD1 (5 bases). V lost 0 bases to trimming and J lost 6 bases, with 15 bases between them. Germline loops: CDR1 MNHEY, CDR2 SMNVEV (reference sequence). The CDR3 loop spans 15 amino acids.

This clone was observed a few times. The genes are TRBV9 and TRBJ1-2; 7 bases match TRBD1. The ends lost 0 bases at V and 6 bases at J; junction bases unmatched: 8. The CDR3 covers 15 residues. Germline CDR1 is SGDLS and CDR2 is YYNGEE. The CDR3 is CASSVAPTGEDGYTF. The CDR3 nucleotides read TGTGCCAGCAGCGTAGCCCCAACAGGGGAGGATGGCTACACCTTC.